These 31 T cell receptor beta chains originate from one sample sequenced in a study of blood T cell repertoires in COVID-19. Clones were read by immunoSEQ multiplex PCR, and TCRdb kept only the in-frame ones, dropping some. The data show about 95,000 clones, 84% seen once. The sample consisted of peripheral blood. The receptor source for this set is a human donor in a cohort sampled during active COVID-19.

The rearrangement links TRBV4-3 to TRBJ1-5; no clear D gene. V was trimmed by 5 bases and J by 2 bases, leaving 16 bases between them. Germline V gene sequence: CDR1 LGHNA, CDR2 YSLEER. The CDR3 covers 16 residues. The CDR3 protein is CASSYAISGGNQPQHF. In nucleotides, the CDR3 is TGCGCCAGCAGCTACGCTATAAGTGGTGGCAATCAGCCCCAGCATTTT.

The CDR3 is CASSFGKNTEAFF. DNA of the CDR3: TGTGCCAGCAGTTTCGGTAAGAACACTGAAGCTTTCTTT. This chain links TRBV27 with TRBJ1-1; D is unresolved. Germline CDR1 is MNHEY and CDR2 is SMNVEV (reference sequence). V lost 3 bases, J lost 1 base, and 6 bases lay in between. The CDR3 is 13 residues long.

In nucleotides, the CDR3 is TGTGCCAGCAGTTTAAGGGGCCGCGGCTACACCTTC. Translated, it gives CASSLRGRGYTF. The rearrangement uses TRBV28 and TRBJ1-2, with D perhaps matching TRBD1 (5 bases). The CDR3 has 12 amino acids. CDR1 and CDR2 from the germline V gene are MDHEN and SYDVKM. V was cut by 2 bases and J by 8 bases, with 9 bases left in between.

The DNA of the CDR3 is TGTGCCAGCTCACCACCGGACTTCAGGGAAAAACTGTTTTTT. Encoded protein: CASSPPDFREKLFF. The rearrangement joins TRBV18 to TRBJ1-4; D not certain. The CDR3 totals 14 residues. Germline V gene sequence: CDR1 KGHSH, CDR2 LQKENI. V dropped 0 bases and J dropped 8 bases, with 10 bases sitting between them.

The gene calls are TRBV7-3 and TRBJ2-2; no definite D call. This CDR3 comprises 14 residues. The V end lost 3 bases, the J end lost 4 bases, and 9 bases lay between the germline ends. CDR1 SGHTA and CDR2 FQGTGA come from the germline V gene. CDR3 region: CASSLAFSTGELFF. In DNA, the CDR3 is TGTGCCAGCAGCTTGGCTTTTTCCACCGGGGAGCTGTTTTTT. Full variable domain (outside the CDR3, taken from reference TRBV7-3 and TRBJ2-2): GAGVSQTPSNKVTEKGKYVELRCDPISGHTALYWYRQSLGQGPEFLIYFQGTGAADDSGLPNDRFFAVRPEGSVSTLKIQRTERGDSAVYLCASSLAFSTGELFFGEGSRLTVL.

This chain joins TRBV28 and TRBJ1-1; D is unresolved. Between the trimmed V and J ends, which lost 6 bases and 0 bases, there was a span of 5 bases. CDR3 length: 12 residues. The germline gives CDR1 MDHEN, CDR2 SYDVKM. CDR3 sequence reads: CASSYLNTEAFF. Here the CDR3 DNA reads TGTGCCAGCAGCTATCTGAACACTGAAGCTTTCTTT.

The V gene is TRBV10-3, the J gene TRBJ1-5; TRBD1 agrees at 9 bases. Per germline, CDR1 ENHRY and CDR2 SYGVKD. V was clipped by 3 bases and J by 6 bases; unmatched bases: 6. The CDR3 is made up of 15 amino acids. The CDR3 protein is CAISETGTGTQPQHF. The CDR3 nucleotides read TGTGCCATCAGTGAAACCGGGACAGGGACTCAGCCCCAGCATTTT.

The genes are TRBV6-6 and TRBJ1-2; D not resolved. The germline V gene encodes CDR1 MNHNY and CDR2 SVGAGI (reference sequence). This CDR3 comprises 14 residues. Trimming left V 2 bases short and J 0 bases short, with 7 bases between. CDR3 in DNA: TGTGCCAGCAGTTACGAGGATCCTAACTATGGCTACACCTTC. It specifies CASSYEDPNYGYTF.

The CDR3 DNA reads as TGTGCCACCGTAGCGGGACCGAACACCGGGGAGCTGTTTTTT. Protein sequence: CATVAGPNTGELFF. This chain connects TRBV28 to TRBJ2-2; 8 bases are shared with TRBD2. V was clipped by 10 bases and J by 0 bases; unmatched bases: 4. Germline lookup yields CDR1 MDHEN and CDR2 SYDVKM. The CDR3 has 14 amino acids.

This chain connects TRBV9 to TRBJ2-1, with 8 positions matching TRBD2. CDR3 size: 16 residues. The germline V gene has CDR1 SGDLS and CDR2 YYNGEE. The J segment lost 2 bases and the V segment lost 3 bases, leaving 7 bases of the junction unmatched. The CDR3 protein is CASSGGRGVPYNEQFF. The CDR3 coding sequence is TGTGCCAGCAGCGGAGGGCGGGGGGTCCCCTACAATGAGCAGTTCTTC. The whole variable domain, remainder taken from reference TRBV9 and TRBJ2-1, is DSGVTQTPKHLITATGQRVTLRCSPRSGDLSVYWYQQSLDQGLQFLIQYYNGEERAKGNILERFSAQQFPDLHSELNLSSLELGDSALYFCASSGGRGVPYNEQFFGPGTRLTVL.

This chain joins TRBV18 and TRBJ2-7, with 9 bases aligning to TRBD1. CDR1 is KGHSH, CDR2 LQKENI, per germline. The CDR3 is 15 residues long. V trimming: 1 base; J trimming: 1 base; junction bases outside the gene matches: 2. Here the CDR3 DNA reads TGTGCCAGCTCACCACTACAGGGGGCTTCCTACGAGCAGTACTTC. It codes for CASSPLQGASYEQYF. The full variable domain, its missing parts supplied by reference TRBV18 and TRBJ2-7, is NAGVMQNPRHLVRRRGQEARLRCSPMKGHSHVYWYRQLPEEGLKFMVYLQKENIIDESGMPKERFSAEFPKEGPSILRIQQVVRGDSAAYFCASSPLQGASYEQYFGPGTRLTVT.

This chain uses TRBV5-1 with TRBJ2-1, with TRBD2 matching 11 bases. The CDR3 length is 16 residues. J was trimmed by 2 bases and V by 2 bases; bases with no gene match: 3. Looked up from germline, CDR1 is SGHRS and CDR2 is YFSETQ. CDR3 nucleotides: TGCGCCAGCAGCTTACTAGCGGGAGCTCCCTACAATGAGCAGTTCTTC. Translated, it gives CASSLLAGAPYNEQFF.

The rearrangement links TRBV27 to TRBJ1-1, with TRBD1 as a possible D gene (6 bases). Germline CDR1 MNHEY, CDR2 SMNVEV (reference sequence). Trimming left V 6 bases short and J 2 bases short, with 19 bases between. This CDR3 comprises 16 residues. CDR3 sequence (DNA): TGTGCCAGCAGAACCCAGGGGACACTTACTAACACTGAAGCTTTCTTT. This gives the protein CASRTQGTLTNTEAFF.

The chain has TRBV7-3 and TRBJ2-3; the D gene is possibly TRBD2 (8 bases). The V end lost 11 bases, the J end lost 4 bases, and 16 bases lay between the germline ends. Looked up from germline, CDR1 is SGHTA and CDR2 is FQGTGA. The CDR3 loop spans 13 amino acids. The CDR3 reads CASGRGLADTQYF. CDR3 DNA sequence: TGTGCCTCCGGGAGGGGGCTGGCAGATACGCAGTATTTT.

The chain joins TRBV6-5 to TRBJ1-1; 7 bases align to TRBD1. The CDR3 is made up of 15 amino acids. V shed 6 bases and J 2 bases; nucleotides not matched to a gene: 9. Looked up from germline, CDR1 is MNHEY and CDR2 is SVGAGI. The CDR3 is CASSPWTGSNTEAFF. The CDR3 coding sequence is TGTGCCAGCAGCCCATGGACAGGAAGTAACACTGAAGCTTTCTTT.

V and J are TRBV6-1 and TRBJ1-2; tentative D call: TRBD1 (6 bases). Germline CDR1 and CDR2: MNHNS and SASEGT. This CDR3 has 13 amino acids. The ends were cut back, 6 bases at V and 4 bases at J, with 12 bases in the middle. The CDR3 loop reads CASRDLQGYGYTF. The CDR3 DNA reads as TGTGCCAGCAGGGATTTACAGGGCTATGGCTACACCTTC.

The chain carries TRBV7-2 and TRBJ1-1, with 8 bases identical to TRBD1. This CDR3 contains 16 residues. Germline lookup yields CDR1 SGHTA and CDR2 FQGNSA. With 2 bases clipped from V and 0 bases from J, the junction kept 5 bases outside the gene matches. Here the CDR3 reads CASSLQGAFMNTEAFF. CDR3 nucleotide sequence: TGTGCCAGCAGCTTACAGGGGGCTTTTATGAACACTGAAGCTTTCTTT.

This clone came up a few times. V gene TRBV24-1 combines with J gene TRBJ2-4, with a possible D match to TRBD2 (6 bases). Trimming took 4 bases from V and 0 from J, leaving 21 bases between them. The germline gives CDR1 KGHDR, CDR2 SFDVKD. CDR3 length: 19 residues. For the CDR3, the DNA is TGTGCCACCAGTGAAACCCCGGGACTCAGCCCGTTAGCCAAAAACATTCAGTACTTC. This gives the protein CATSETPGLSPLAKNIQYF.

The rearrangement uses TRBV5-1 and TRBJ2-2, with 15 positions matching TRBD2. Germline V gene data show CDR1 as SGHRS and CDR2 as YFSETQ. There are 17 residues in the CDR3. J lost 4 bases, V lost 3 bases, and 4 bases had no gene match. The DNA for the CDR3 is TGCGCCAGCAGCTGGGGACTAGCGGGAGGACCCACCGGGGAGCTGTTTTTT. The encoded protein is CASSWGLAGGPTGELFF.

The V call is TRBV28, the J call TRBJ2-3, with TRBD2 matching 8 bases. CDR3 length: 16 residues. CDR1 is MDHEN, CDR2 SYDVKM, per germline. Losses at the gene ends were 7 bases for V and 4 bases for J; bases not matched to a gene: 13. This CDR3 reads CASNPRGGRRADTQYF. The CDR3 DNA reads as TGTGCCAGCAACCCCCGCGGCGGGAGGAGGGCAGATACGCAGTATTTT.

The J gene is TRBJ1-2, the V gene TRBV4-3; D is uncertain. Germline assignment: CDR1 LGHNA and CDR2 YSLEER. Trimming left V 0 bases short and J 4 bases short, with 3 bases between. The CDR3 sequence is 12 residues long. The CDR3 sequence: CASSQDFYGYTF. The CDR3 bases are TGCGCCAGCAGCCAAGACTTCTATGGCTACACCTTC.

The V gene is TRBV3-1 (or the pseudogene TRBV3-2), the J gene TRBJ2-1, with 11 bases fitting TRBD2. Germline CDR1 and CDR2: LGHDT and YNNKEL (reference sequence). The CDR3 has 13 amino acids. V was clipped by 1 base and J by 10 bases; unmatched bases: 0. The CDR3 nucleotides read TGTGCCAGCAGCCAAGGGACTAGCGGGGAGCAGTTCTTC. Residues: CASSQGTSGEQFF.

The chain is built from TRBV3-1 (or the pseudogene TRBV3-2) and TRBJ2-7, with a tentative D call TRBD2 (5 bases). Germline loops: CDR1 LGHDT, CDR2 YNNKEL (reference sequence). This CDR3 has 16 amino acids. V dropped 0 bases and J dropped 2 bases, with 14 bases sitting between them. The CDR3 region has the DNA TGTGCCAGCAGCCAAGATATGCGGACTCCACCCTACGAGCAGTACTTC. Its translation is CASSQDMRTPPYEQYF.

V gene TRBV4-3 combines with J gene TRBJ1-2, with 7 positions matching TRBD1. V shed 0 bases and J 5 bases; nucleotides not matched to a gene: 6. The CDR3 length is 15 residues. The germline V gene has CDR1 LGHNA and CDR2 YSLEER. CDR3 bases: TGCGCCAGCAGCCAAGATCTGACAGGGTTGTATGGCTACACCTTC. Encoded protein: CASSQDLTGLYGYTF.

The chain combines TRBV11-2 with TRBJ2-7; possibly TRBD1 for D (5 bases). Germline lookup yields CDR1 SGHAT and CDR2 FQNNGV. Trimming took off 1 base at V and 0 bases at J, with 7 bases between the two ends. CDR3 length: 14 amino acids. The CDR3 region is CASSLGTRSYEQYF. CDR3 DNA: TGTGCCAGCAGCTTAGGGACACGCTCCTACGAGCAGTACTTC.

The chain employs TRBV9 and TRBJ2-1; the D gene is possibly TRBD1 (6 bases). Deletions cut 3 bases from V and 3 bases from J, with 10 bases between. CDR3 length: 14 residues. Germline CDR1 reads SGDLS; CDR2 reads YYNGEE. The CDR3: CASSGGRGYNEQFF. CDR3 bases: TGTGCCAGCAGCGGGGGGCGTGGCTACAATGAGCAGTTCTTC.

V is TRBV5-6 and J is TRBJ2-3, with 8 bases aligning to TRBD2. The CDR3 length is 17 residues. V gave up 4 bases and J gave up 6 bases; unmatched junction bases: 16. Germline lookup yields CDR1 SGHDT and CDR2 YYEEEE. CDR3 in DNA: TGTGCCAGCAGCCTGTGGGGTAGCGGGGCGGTGTCGGATACGCAGTATTTT. Protein: CASSLWGSGAVSDTQYF.

The J gene is TRBJ2-3, the V gene TRBV5-8, with 12 bases that match TRBD2. V gave up 4 bases and J gave up 2 bases; unmatched junction bases: 5. Germline-derived CDR1 and CDR2 are SGHTS and YDEGEE. The CDR3 extends over 16 amino acids. CDR3 nucleotide sequence: TGTGCCAGCAGCACCCGACTAGCGGGAGTCACAGATACGCAGTATTTT. Its translation: CASSTRLAGVTDTQYF. The full variable domain, rest sourced from reference TRBV5-8 and TRBJ2-3, is EAGVTQSPTHLIKTRGQQATLRCSPISGHTSVYWYQQALGLGLQFLLWYDEGEERNRGNFPPRFSGRQFPNYSSELNVNALELEDSALYLCASSTRLAGVTDTQYFGPGTRLTVL.

The chain recombines TRBV6-5 with TRBJ1-3, with D possibly TRBD1 on 5 matching bases. CDR1 and CDR2 from the germline V gene are MNHEY and SVGAGI. There are 15 residues in the CDR3. Trimming cost V 7 bases and J 0 bases, with 13 bases left between them. CDR3 in DNA: TGTGCCAGCAAGACGGGGGGGGGCTCTGGAAACACCATATATTTT. Translation: CASKTGGGSGNTIYF.

This clone was detected only once. The chain recombines TRBV11-3 with TRBJ2-3, with D possibly being TRBD1 (6 bases). From germline, CDR1 is SGHNT and CDR2 YENEEA. There are 17 residues in the CDR3. The V and J ends lost 5 bases and 0 bases respectively, with 18 bases between them. The CDR3 loop reads CASSRHSGAISTDTQYF. The DNA for the CDR3 is TGTGCCAGCAGCCGACACTCAGGGGCCATAAGCACAGATACGCAGTATTTT.

The genes are TRBV5-1 and TRBJ2-3, with 9 bases identical to TRBD2. The CDR3 is made up of 20 amino acids. The V gene's germline CDR1 is SGHRS and CDR2 YFSETQ. J lost 0 bases, V lost 0 bases, and 14 bases had no gene match. The CDR3 DNA reads as TGCGCCAGCAGCTTGGGATCCCCTACCCCACTAGCGGGTAGCACAGATACGCAGTATTTT. Translation: CASSLGSPTPLAGSTDTQYF. Complete variable domain (other parts from reference TRBV5-1 and TRBJ2-3): KAGVTQTPRYLIKTRGQQVTLSCSPISGHRSVSWYQQTPGQGLQFLFEYFSETQRNKGNFPGRFSGRQFSNSRSEMNVSTLELGDSALYLCASSLGSPTPLAGSTDTQYFGPGTRLTVL.